This TCR beta chain was sequenced during a study of CD8+ T cells in alopecia areata. Study in general: Twice a day, 5 to 10 mg of oral tofacitinib was administered to treated patients. Tofacitinib ran for 6 to 18 months before 6 months off drug.

RNA was extracted and reverse transcribed into cDNA as the sequencing template. Generated by immunoSEQ multiplex PCR, the TCRdb table keeps only in-frame clones and is missing some. This sample has 180,000 or so clones; approximately 62% occur once, and the top ten carry approximately 1.7%. The germline V gene has CDR1 SGDLS and CDR2 YYNGEE. V lost 4 bases and J lost 5, with 12 bases in between. The CDR3 is made up of 13 amino acids. The rearrangement joins TRBV9 to TRBJ1-1; no reliable D call. The receptor was derived from a human donor with alopecia areata. The specimen was CD4+ T cells sorted from blood, collected at week 0. The CDR3 DNA is TGTGCCAGCAGCCCTACCTTGAGGACTGAAGCTTTCTTT. Amino acid sequence: CASSPTLRTEAFF.